This T cell receptor (beta chain) was obtained from a study of CD8+ T cells in alopecia areata. Whole-study findings and limits: Tofacitinib produced a significant decrease in scalp clonality and in expanded CD8+ clones among the top 100. Besides other cells, scalp samples also yield sequences of resident alphabeta T cells from normal skin. Persistence in scalp and blood during tofacitinib was observed for many expanded lesional clones.

After isolation, RNA underwent reverse transcription to generate cDNA as the sequencing template. Sequenced by immunoSEQ multiplex PCR; TCRdb stores in-frame clones only, minus some. The table shows approximately 200,000 clones, with approximately 60% occurring only once. In the case of this clone: Its target is unknown.

The treatment here: oral pan-JAK inhibitor, 5-10 mg twice daily. CDR1 and CDR2 from the germline V gene are SGDLS and YYNGEE. This CDR3 is built from 16 residues. V shed 4 bases and J 5 bases; nucleotides not matched to a gene: 11. Specimen: CD4+ T cells sorted from blood, collected at week 4, from a patient treated with tofacitinib. The chain is built from TRBV9 and TRBJ1-4; TRBD1 matches 7 bases. The TCR was taken from a human donor with alopecia areata. The CDR3 here is CASSLRDSPLNEKLFF. The CDR3 DNA follows: TGTGCCAGCAGCCTCCGGGACAGCCCTTTGAATGAAAAACTGTTTTTT.